These 5 T cell receptor beta chains came from one sample sequenced in a study of memory CD8 T cells in hepatitis C reinfection. The time point denotes: late/post reinfection, 12 to 24 weeks after detection. TCR sequencing was done directly ex vivo on sorted cells, without expansion in vitro. TCRdb's copy holds only in-frame clones and misses some; the assay was immunoSEQ multiplex PCR. The table includes approximately 46,000 clones, 89% detected once. The sequenced material came from naive CD8+ T cells sorted from blood. These receptor sequences come from a man aged 18 to 30 with hepatitis C virus infection.

The CDR3 region has the DNA TGTGCCAGCAGTCCTCCCCCGCAGCGGGGGTACAATGAGCAGTTCTTC. Protein product: CASSPPPQRGYNEQFF. V usage is TRBV28 and J usage is TRBJ2-1, with 8 bases aligning to TRBD2. The ends lost 5 bases at V and 4 bases at J; junction bases unmatched: 10. Per the germline V gene, CDR1 is MDHEN and CDR2 is SYDVKM. The CDR3 contains 16 residues.

The V call is TRBV29-1, the J call TRBJ2-3; 9 bases align to TRBD2. Germline V gene lookup returns CDR1 SQVTM and CDR2 ANQGSEA. This CDR3 has 15 amino acids. V lost 3 bases and J lost 6; bases outside the gene matches: 10. In nucleotides, the CDR3 is TGCAGCGTTGAGATGGTTAGCGGGAGTGGGGATACGCAGTATTTT. Encoded protein: CSVEMVSGSGDTQYF.

This clone was observed once. The chain recombines TRBV6-5 with TRBJ1-5; a weak D match, TRBD1 (6 bases). V lost 4 bases, J lost 5 bases, and 15 bases lay in between. The germline CDR1 and CDR2 sequences are MNHEY and SVGAGI. The CDR3 covers 15 residues. In DNA form, the CDR3 reads TGTGCCAGCAGTTCACAGGGATATGGGGATCAGCCCCAGCATTTT. The encoded protein is CASSSQGYGDQPQHF.

This clone was seen only once. The chain combines TRBV6-1 with TRBJ2-3; D is unclear. CDR3 size: 13 residues. CDR1 MNHNS and CDR2 SASEGT come from the germline V gene. V lost 1 base, J lost 4 bases, and 6 bases lay in between. CDR3 nucleotides: TGTGCCAGCAGTGAAGTTTTAGCAGATACGCAGTATTTT. It translates to CASSEVLADTQYF.

This clone was seen only once. Other DNA sequences in this sample translate to the same CDR3. The rearrangement links TRBV29-1 to TRBJ1-1, with a weak D call TRBD1 (5 bases). V was trimmed by 8 bases and J by 7 bases, leaving 23 bases between them. The CDR3 covers 14 residues. Germline lookup yields CDR1 SQVTM and CDR2 ANQGSEA. CDR3 nucleotide sequence: TGCAGCTCACCTGGGGGGGGGAGGGGCAATGAAGCTTTCTTT. Its translation is CSSPGGGRGNEAFF.